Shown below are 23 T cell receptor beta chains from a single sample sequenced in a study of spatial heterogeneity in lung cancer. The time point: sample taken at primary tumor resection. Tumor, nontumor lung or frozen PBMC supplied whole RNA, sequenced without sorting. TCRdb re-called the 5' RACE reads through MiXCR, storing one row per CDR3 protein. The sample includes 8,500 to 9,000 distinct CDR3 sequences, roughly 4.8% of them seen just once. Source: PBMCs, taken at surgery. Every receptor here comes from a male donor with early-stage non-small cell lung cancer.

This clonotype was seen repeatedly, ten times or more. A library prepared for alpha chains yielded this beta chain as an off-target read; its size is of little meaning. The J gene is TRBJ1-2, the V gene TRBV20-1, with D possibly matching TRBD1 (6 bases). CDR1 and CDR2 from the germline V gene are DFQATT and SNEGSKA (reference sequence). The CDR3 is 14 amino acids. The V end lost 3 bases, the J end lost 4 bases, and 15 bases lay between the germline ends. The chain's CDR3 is CSARDRGRGYGYTF. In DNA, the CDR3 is TGCAGTGCTAGGGATCGGGGCAGGGGCTATGGCTACACCTTC.

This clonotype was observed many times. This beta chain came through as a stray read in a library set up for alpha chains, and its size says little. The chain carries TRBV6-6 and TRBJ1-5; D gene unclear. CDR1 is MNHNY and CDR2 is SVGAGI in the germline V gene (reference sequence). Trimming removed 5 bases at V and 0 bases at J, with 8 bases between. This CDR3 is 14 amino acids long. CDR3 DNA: TGTGCCAGCAGTCAAGATTATAGCAATCAGCCCCAGCATTTT. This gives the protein CASSQDYSNQPQHF.

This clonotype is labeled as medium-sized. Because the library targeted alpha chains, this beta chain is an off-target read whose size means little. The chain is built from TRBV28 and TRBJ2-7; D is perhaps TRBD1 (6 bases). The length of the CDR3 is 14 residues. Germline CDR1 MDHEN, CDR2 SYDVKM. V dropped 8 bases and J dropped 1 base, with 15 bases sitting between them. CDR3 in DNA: TGTGCCAGCTCCCAACAGGGACCATCCTACGAGCAGTACGTC. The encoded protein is CASSQQGPSYEQYV.

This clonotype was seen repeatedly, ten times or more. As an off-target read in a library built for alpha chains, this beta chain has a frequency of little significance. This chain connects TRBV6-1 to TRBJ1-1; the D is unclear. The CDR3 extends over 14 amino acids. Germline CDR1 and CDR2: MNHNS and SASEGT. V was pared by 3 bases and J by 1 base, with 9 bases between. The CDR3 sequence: CASSDSPENTEAFF. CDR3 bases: TGTGCCAGCAGTGATTCCCCGGAGAACACTGAAGCTTTCTTT.

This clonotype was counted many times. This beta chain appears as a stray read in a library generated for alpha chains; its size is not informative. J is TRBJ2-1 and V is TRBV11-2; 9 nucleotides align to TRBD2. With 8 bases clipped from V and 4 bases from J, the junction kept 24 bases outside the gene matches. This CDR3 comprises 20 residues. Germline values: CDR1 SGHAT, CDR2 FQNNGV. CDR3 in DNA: TGTGCCAGCCCCACACCCTCCAGGGTAGCGGGGGCTCCGATATACAATGAGCAGTTCTTC. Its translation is CASPTPSRVAGAPIYNEQFF.

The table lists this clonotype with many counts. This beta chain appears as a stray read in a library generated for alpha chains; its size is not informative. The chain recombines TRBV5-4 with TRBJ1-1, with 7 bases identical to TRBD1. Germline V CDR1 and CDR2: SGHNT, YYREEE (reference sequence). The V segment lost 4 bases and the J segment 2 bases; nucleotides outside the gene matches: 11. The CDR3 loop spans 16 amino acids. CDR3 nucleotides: TGTGCCAGCAGCACCCCATCGACAGGGCTAAACACTGAAGCTTTCTTT. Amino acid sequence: CASSTPSTGLNTEAFF.

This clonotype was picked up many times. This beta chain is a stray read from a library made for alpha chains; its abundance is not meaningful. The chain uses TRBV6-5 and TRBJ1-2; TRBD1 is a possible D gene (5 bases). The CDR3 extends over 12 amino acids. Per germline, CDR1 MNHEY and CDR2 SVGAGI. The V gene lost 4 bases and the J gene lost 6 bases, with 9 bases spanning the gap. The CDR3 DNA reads TGTGCCAGCAGTTGGAAAGGGGATGGCTACACCTTC. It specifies CASSWKGDGYTF.

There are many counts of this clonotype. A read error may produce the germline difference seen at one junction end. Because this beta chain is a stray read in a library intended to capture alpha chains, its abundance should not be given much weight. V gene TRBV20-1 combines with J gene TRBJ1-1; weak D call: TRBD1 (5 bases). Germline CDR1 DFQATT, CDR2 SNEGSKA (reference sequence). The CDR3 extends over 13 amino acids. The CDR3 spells CSARSPGTTGAFF. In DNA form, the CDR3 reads TGCAGTGCTAGGAGTCCCGGGACCACTGGAGCTTTCTTT.

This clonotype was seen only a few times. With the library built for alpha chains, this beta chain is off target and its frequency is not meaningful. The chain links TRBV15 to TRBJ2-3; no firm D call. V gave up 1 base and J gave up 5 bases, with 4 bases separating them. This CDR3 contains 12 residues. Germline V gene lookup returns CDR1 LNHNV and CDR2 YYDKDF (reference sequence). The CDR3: CATSRGVDTQYF. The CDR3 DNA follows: TGTGCCACCAGCAGAGGGGTAGATACGCAGTATTTT. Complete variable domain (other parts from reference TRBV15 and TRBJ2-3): DAMVIQNPRYQVTQFGKPVTLSCSQTLNHNVMYWYQQKSSQAPKLLFHYYDKDFNNEADTPDNFQSRRPNTSFCFLDIRSPGLGDTAMYLCATSRGVDTQYFGPGTRLTVL.

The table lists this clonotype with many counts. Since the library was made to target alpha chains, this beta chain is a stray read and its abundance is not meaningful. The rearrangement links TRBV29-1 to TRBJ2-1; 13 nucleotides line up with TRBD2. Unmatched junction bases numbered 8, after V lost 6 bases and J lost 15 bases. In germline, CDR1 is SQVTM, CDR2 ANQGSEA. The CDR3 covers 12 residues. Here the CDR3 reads CSVGTSGALGFF. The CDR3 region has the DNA TGCAGCGTAGGGACTAGCGGGGCCCTGGGGTTCTTC.

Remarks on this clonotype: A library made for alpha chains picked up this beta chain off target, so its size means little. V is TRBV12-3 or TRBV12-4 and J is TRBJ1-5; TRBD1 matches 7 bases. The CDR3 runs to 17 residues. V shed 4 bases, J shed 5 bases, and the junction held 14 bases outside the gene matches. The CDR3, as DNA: TGTGCCAGCAGTTCAAGGAGGGGACAGTCCTGGGATCAGCCCCAGCATTTT. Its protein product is CASSSRRGQSWDQPQHF.

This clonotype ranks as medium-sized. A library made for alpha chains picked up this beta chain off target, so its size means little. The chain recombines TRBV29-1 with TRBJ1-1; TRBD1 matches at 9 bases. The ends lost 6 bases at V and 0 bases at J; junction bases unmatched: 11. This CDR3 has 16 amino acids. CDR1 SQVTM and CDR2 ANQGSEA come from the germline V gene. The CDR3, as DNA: TGCAGCGTCGGGACAGGGTTTTTGGGGATGAACACTGAAGCTTTCTTT. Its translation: CSVGTGFLGMNTEAFF.

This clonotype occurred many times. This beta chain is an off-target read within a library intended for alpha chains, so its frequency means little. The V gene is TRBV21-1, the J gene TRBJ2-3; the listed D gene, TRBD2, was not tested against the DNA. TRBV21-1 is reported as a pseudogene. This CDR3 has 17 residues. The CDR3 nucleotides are TGTGCCAGCAGCAGTTCCGAGCCGGGACTAGCAGATCCTACGCAGTATTTT. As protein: CASSSSEPGLADPTQYF.

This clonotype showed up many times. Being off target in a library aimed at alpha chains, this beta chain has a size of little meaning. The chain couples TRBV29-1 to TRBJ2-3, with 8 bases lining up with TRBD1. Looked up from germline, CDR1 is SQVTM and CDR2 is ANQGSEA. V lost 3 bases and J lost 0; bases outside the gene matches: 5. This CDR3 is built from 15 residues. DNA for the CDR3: TGCAGCGTTGAGTACAGGGGGGATAGCACAGATACGCAGTATTTT. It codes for CSVEYRGDSTDTQYF.

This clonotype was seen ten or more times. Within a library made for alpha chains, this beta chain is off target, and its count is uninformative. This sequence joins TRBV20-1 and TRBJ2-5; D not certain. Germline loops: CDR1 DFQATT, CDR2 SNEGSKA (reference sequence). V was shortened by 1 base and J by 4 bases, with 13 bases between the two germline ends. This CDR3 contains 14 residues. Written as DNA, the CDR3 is TGCAGTGCTAGAGTCTCGATCGTGTCAGAGACCCAGTACTTC. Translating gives CSARVSIVSETQYF.

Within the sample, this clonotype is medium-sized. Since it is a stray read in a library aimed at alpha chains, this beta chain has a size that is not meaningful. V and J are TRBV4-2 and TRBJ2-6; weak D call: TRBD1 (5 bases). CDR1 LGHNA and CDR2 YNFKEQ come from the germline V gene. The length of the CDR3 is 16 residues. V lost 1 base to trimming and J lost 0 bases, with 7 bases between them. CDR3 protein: CASSQGGSSGANVLTF. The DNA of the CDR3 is TGTGCCAGCAGCCAAGGGGGCAGCTCTGGGGCCAACGTCCTGACTTTC.

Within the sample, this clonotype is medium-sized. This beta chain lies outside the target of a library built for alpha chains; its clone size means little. CDR3 amino acids: CASNHLLFGQNTEAFF. The CDR3 bases are TGTGCCAGCAATCACCTACTTTTTGGACAAAACACTGAAGCTTTCTTT. The chain is built from TRBV28 and TRBJ1-1; possibly TRBD1 for D (5 bases). The CDR3 extends over 16 amino acids. Germline CDR1 MDHEN, CDR2 SYDVKM. V lost 7 bases, J lost 2 bases, and 20 bases lay in between.

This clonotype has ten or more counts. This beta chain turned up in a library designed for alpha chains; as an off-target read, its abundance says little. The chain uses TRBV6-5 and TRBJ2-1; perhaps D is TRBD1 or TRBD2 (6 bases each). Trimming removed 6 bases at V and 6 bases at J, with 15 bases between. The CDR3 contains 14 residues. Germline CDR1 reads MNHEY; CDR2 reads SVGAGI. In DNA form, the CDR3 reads TGTGCCAGCAGGGGCCCGGGGGCAAGCAATGAGCAGTTCTTC. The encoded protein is CASRGPGASNEQFF.

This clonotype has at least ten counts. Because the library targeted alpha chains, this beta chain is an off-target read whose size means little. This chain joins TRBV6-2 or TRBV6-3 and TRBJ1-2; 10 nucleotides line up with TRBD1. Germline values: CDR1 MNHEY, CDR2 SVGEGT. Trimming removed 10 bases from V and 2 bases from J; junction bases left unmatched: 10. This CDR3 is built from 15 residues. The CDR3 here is CATRQGASANYGYTF. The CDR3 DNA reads TGTGCCACCAGACAGGGGGCGTCGGCAAACTATGGCTACACCTTC.

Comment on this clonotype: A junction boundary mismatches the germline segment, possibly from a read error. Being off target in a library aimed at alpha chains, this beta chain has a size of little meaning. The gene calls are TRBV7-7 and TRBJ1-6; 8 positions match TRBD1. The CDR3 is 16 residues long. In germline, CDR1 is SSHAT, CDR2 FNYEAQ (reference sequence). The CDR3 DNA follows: TGTGCTAGCAGCTTTGGGACAGGTCCCTATAATTCACCCCTCCACTTT. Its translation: CASSFGTGPYNSPLHF. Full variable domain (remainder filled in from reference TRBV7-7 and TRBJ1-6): GAGVSQSPRYKVTKRGQDVTLRCDPISSHATLYWYQQALGQGPEFLTYFNYEAQPDKSGLPSDRFSAERPEGSISTLTIQRTEQRDSAMYRCASSFGTGPYNSPLHFGNGTRLTVT.

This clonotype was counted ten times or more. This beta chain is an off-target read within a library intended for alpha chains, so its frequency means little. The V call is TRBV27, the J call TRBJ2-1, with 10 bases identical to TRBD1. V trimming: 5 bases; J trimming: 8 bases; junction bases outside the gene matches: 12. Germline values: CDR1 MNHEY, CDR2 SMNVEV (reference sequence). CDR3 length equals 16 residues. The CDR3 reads CASSRQGASLIDEQFF. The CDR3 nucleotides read TGTGCCAGCAGTAGACAGGGGGCGTCCCTGATCGATGAGCAGTTCTTC.

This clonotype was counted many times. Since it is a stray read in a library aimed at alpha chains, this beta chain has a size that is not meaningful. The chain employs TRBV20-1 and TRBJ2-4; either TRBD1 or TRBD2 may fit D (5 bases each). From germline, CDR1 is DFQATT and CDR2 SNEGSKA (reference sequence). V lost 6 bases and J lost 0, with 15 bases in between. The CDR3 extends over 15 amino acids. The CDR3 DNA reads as TGCAGTGCCGAGGGCCCCGGGACAGCCAAAAACATTCAGTACTTC. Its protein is CSAEGPGTAKNIQYF.

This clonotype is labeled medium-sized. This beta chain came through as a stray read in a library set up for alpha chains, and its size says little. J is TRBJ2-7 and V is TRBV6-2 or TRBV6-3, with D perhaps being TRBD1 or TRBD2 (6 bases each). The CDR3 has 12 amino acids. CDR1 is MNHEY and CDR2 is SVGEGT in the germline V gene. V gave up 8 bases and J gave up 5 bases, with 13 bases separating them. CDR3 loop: CASGGHLNEQYF. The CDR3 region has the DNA TGTGCCAGCGGGGGGCATCTCAACGAGCAGTACTTC.